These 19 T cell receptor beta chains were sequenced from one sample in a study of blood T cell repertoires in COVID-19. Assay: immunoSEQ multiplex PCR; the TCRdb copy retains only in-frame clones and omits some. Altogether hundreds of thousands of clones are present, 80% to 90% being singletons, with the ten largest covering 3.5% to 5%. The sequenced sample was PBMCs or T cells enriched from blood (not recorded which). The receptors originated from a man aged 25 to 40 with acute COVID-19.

CDR3 loop: CASSLSTSGSYEQFF. CDR3 coding DNA: TGTGCCAGCAGTTTAAGCACTAGCGGGAGCTATGAGCAGTTCTTC. The chain recombines TRBV27 with TRBJ2-1; TRBD2 agrees at 11 bases. Trimming removed 2 bases from V and 8 bases from J; junction bases left unmatched: 5. Germline CDR1 is MNHEY and CDR2 is SMNVEV (reference sequence). The CDR3 runs to 15 residues.

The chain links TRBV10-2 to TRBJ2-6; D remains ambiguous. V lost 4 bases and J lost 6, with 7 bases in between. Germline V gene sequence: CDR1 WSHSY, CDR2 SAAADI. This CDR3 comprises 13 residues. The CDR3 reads CASSAPVANVLTF. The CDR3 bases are TGCGCCAGCAGTGCCCCAGTGGCCAACGTCCTGACTTTC.

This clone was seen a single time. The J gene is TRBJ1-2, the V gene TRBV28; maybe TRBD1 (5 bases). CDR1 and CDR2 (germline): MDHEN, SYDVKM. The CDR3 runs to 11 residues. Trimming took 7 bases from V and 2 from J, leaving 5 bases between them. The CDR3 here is CASNRNYGYTF. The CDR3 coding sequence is TGTGCCAGCAACAGGAACTATGGCTACACCTTC.

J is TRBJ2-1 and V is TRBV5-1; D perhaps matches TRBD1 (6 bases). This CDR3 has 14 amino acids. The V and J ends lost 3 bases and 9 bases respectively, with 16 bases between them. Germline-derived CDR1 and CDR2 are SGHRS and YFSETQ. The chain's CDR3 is CASSSDRMNTEQFF. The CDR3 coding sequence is TGCGCCAGCAGCTCCGACAGGATGAACACTGAGCAGTTCTTC.

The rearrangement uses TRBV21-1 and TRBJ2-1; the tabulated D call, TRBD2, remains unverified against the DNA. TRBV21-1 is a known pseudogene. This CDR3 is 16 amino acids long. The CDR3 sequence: CASSKETGGSYNEQFF. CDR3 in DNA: TGTGCCAGCAGCAAAGAAACGGGGGGCTCCTACAATGAGCAGTTCTTC.

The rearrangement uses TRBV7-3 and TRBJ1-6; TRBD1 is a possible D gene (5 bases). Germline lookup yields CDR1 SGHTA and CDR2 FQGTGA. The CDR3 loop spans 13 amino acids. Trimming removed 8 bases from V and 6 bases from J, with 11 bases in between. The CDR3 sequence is CASGGGANSPLHF. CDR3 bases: TGTGCCAGCGGTGGCGGGGCTAATTCACCCCTCCACTTT.

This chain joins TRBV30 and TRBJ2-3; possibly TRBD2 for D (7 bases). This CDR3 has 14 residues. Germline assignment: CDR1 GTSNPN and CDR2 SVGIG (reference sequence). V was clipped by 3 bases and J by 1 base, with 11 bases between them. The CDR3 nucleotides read TGTGCCTGGAGCGCGGGGGCGGGCACAGATACGCAGTATTTT. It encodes CAWSAGAGTDTQYF.

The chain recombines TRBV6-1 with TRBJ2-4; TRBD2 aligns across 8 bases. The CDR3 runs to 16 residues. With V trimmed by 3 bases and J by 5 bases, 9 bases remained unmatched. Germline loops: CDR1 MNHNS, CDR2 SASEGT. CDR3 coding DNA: TGTGCCAGCAGTGAGCCGGGCGTGGGACTAGAAAACATTCAGTACTTC. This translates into CASSEPGVGLENIQYF.

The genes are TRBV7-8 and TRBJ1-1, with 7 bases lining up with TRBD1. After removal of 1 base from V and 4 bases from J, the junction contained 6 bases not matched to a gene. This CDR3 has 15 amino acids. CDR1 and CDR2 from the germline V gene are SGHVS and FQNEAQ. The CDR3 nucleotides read TGTGCCAGCAGCTTAGACAGGGGACGATCCACTGAAGCTTTCTTT. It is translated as CASSLDRGRSTEAFF.

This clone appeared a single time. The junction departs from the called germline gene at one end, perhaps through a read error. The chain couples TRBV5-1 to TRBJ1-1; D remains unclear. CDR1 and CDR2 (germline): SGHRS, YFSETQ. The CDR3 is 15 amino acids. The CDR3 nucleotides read TGTGCCAGCAGCTTGGCATCAGTCTTGAACACTGAAGCTTTCTTT. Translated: CASSLASVLNTEAFF.

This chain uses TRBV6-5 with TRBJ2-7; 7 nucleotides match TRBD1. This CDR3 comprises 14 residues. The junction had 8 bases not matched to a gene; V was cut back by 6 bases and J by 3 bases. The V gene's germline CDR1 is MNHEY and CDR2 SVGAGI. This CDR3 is CASSKTGLNYEQYV. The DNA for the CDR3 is TGTGCCAGCAGCAAGACAGGGCTCAACTACGAGCAGTACGTC.

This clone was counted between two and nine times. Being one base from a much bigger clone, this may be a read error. CDR3 sequence (DNA): TGTGCCAGCAGTGGCGGGGGGGCCACAGATACGCAGTATTTT. Encoded protein: CASSGGGATDTQYF. The J gene is TRBJ2-3, the V gene TRBV6-4; 9 bases are shared with TRBD2. After removal of 4 bases from V and 2 bases from J, the junction contained 1 base not matched to a gene. The CDR3 covers 14 residues. Germline lookup yields CDR1 MRHNA and CDR2 SNTAGT.

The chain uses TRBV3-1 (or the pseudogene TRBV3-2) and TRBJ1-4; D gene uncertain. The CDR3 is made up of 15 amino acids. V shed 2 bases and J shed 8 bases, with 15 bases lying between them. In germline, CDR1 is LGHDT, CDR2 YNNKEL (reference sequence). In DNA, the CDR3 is TGTGCCAGCAGCCAAACGGGGAGGACGGGAGAAAAACTGTTTTTT. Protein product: CASSQTGRTGEKLFF.

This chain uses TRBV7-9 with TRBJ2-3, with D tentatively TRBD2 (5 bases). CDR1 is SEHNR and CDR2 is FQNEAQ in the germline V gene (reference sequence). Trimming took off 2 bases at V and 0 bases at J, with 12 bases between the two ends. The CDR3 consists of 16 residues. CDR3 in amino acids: CASSLRAGASTDTQYF. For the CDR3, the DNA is TGTGCCAGCAGCTTACGCGCGGGCGCTAGCACAGATACGCAGTATTTT.

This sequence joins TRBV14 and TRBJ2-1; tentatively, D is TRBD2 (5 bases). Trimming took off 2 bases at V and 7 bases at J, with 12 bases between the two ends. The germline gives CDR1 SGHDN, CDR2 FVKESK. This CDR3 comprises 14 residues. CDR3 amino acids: CASSQWLAVNEQFF. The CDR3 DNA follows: TGTGCCAGCAGCCAATGGCTAGCAGTGAATGAGCAGTTCTTC. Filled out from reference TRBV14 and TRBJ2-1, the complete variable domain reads EAGVTQFPSHSVIEKGQTVTLRCDPISGHDNLYWYRRVMGKEIKFLLHFVKESKQDESGMPNNRFLAERTGGTYSTLKVQPAELEDSGVYFCASSQWLAVNEQFFGPGTRLTVL.

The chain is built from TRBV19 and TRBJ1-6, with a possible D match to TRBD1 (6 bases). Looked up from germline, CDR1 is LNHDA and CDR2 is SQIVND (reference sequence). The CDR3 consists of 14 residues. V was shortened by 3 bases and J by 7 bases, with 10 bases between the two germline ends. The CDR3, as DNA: TGTGCCAGTAGTATTTTAGGGACAAATTCACCCCTCCACTTT. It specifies CASSILGTNSPLHF. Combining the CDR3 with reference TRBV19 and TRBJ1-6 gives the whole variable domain DGGITQSPKYLFRKEGQNVTLSCEQNLNHDAMYWYRQDPGQGLRLIYYSQIVNDFQKGDIAEGYSVSREKKESFPLTVTSAQKNPTAFYLCASSILGTNSPLHFGNGTRLTVT.

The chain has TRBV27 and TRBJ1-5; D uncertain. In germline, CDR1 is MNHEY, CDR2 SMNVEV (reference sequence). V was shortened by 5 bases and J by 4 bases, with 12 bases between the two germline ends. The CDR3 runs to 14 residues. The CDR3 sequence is CASSETWENQPQHF. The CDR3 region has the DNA TGTGCCAGCAGTGAGACATGGGAGAATCAGCCCCAGCATTTT.

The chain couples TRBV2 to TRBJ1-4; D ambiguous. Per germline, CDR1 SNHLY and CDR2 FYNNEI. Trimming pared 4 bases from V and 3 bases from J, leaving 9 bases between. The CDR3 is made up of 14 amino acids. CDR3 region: CASSGSVANEKLFF. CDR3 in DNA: TGTGCCAGCAGTGGTTCGGTGGCTAATGAAAAACTGTTTTTT.

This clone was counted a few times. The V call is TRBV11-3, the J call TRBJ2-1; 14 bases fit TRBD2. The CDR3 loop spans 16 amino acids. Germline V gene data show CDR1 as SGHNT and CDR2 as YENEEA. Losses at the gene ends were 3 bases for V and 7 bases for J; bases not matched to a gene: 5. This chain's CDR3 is CASSFGLAGGRNEQFF. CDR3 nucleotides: TGTGCCAGCAGCTTCGGACTAGCGGGAGGAAGGAATGAGCAGTTCTTC.